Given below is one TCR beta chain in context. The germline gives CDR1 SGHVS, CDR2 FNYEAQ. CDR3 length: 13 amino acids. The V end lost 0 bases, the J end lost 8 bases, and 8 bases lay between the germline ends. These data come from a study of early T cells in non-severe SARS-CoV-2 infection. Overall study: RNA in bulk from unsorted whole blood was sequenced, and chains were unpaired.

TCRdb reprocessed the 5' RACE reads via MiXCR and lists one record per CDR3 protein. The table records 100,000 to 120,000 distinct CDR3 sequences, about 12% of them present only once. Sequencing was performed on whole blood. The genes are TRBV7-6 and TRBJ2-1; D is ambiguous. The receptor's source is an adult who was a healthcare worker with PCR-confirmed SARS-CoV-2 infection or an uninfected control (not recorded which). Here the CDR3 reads CASSLAARYEQFF. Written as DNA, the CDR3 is TGTGCCAGCAGCTTAGCGGCTAGATATGAGCAGTTCTTC. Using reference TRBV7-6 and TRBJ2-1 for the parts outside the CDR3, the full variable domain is GAGVSQSPRYKVTKRGQDVALRCDPISGHVSLYWYRQALGQGPEFLTYFNYEAQQDKSGLPNDRFSAERPEGSISTLTIQRTEQRDSAMYRCASSLAARYEQFFGPGTRLTVL.